This T cell receptor beta chain derives from a study of cytomegalovirus exposure and HLA in healthy donors. The CDR3 consists of 15 residues. Germline CDR1 and CDR2: SGHRS and YFSETQ. V dropped 1 base and J dropped 0 bases, with 11 bases sitting between them. The study ran its PCR with 60 Vbeta and 13 Jbeta primers. The method was immunoSEQ multiplex PCR; TCRdb's version includes in-frame clones alone and lacks a portion of them. The sample includes 95,000 to 100,000 clones, roughly 79% of them seen just once. Details on this clone: Its antigen is unknown.

The study, taken as a whole, reports: Sequencing depth roughly uniform across donors was assumed in presence/absence analyses. The classifier reportedly diagnosed cytomegalovirus status with high sensitivity and specificity. There were reportedly fewer N-insertions in an Asian-associated ancestry cluster than the roughly 670-donor mean, in a later analysis.

J is TRBJ2-7 and V is TRBV5-1, with D possibly matching TRBD1 (6 bases). This TCR came from a man aged 40-49 years in good health and CMV-seronegative. Source material: PBMCs. The chain's CDR3 is CASSLTGTNSYEQYF. The CDR3 DNA reads TGCGCCAGCAGCTTGACAGGGACCAACTCCTACGAGCAGTACTTC.